What follows are 3 T cell receptor beta chains derived from one specimen sequenced in a study of molecular identifiers for immune sequencing clone quantification. From the PCR reads, TCRdb called clonotypes with MiXCR, one entry per CDR3 protein. The top ten hold 0.75% to 0.9% of the sample, which has about 86,000 distinct CDR3 sequences, 20% to 30% seen once. Input material: naive CD8+ T cells from blood, with Jurkat cell RNA spiked in. Noted subset: FACS-sorted CD8+CD4-CCR7+CD45RA+ naive T cells. The receptors were gathered from a human donor in good health. Some libraries in this study had Jurkat cell RNA spiked in.

This clonotype was picked up many times. V usage is TRBV9 and J usage is TRBJ2-3; the match to TRBD2 covers 8 bases. Germline lookup yields CDR1 SGDLS and CDR2 YYNGEE. The CDR3 contains 17 residues. J lost 2 bases, V lost 4 bases, and 12 bases had no gene match. CDR3 protein: CASSNKPAGESTDTQYF. The CDR3 DNA follows: TGTGCCAGCAGCAACAAACCAGCGGGAGAGTCCACAGATACGCAGTATTTT.

This rearrangement joins TRBV20-1 to TRBJ2-7; D is possibly TRBD2 (7 bases). Germline CDR1 DFQATT, CDR2 SNEGSKA (reference sequence). This CDR3 contains 16 residues. Trimming pared 0 bases from V and 0 bases from J, leaving 15 bases between. The CDR3 coding sequence is TGCAGTGCTAGAGATATGGCGGGGGCGCACTCCTACGAGCAGTACTTC. Protein product: CSARDMAGAHSYEQYF.

The chain is built from TRBV18 and TRBJ2-1, with unresolved D. The CDR3 loop spans 14 amino acids. Per germline, CDR1 KGHSH and CDR2 LQKENI. The V and J ends lost 0 bases and 8 bases respectively, with 11 bases between them. CDR3 in amino acids: CASSPPGPGDEQFF. DNA for the CDR3: TGTGCCAGCTCACCACCGGGCCCTGGCGATGAGCAGTTCTTC.